This T cell receptor (beta chain) was captured by sequencing in a study of cytomegalovirus exposure and HLA in healthy donors. The wider study: Earlier, 150 million to 200 million T cells were analyzed, and about 100 million unique TCR beta sequences were found among them.

The PCR had 60 Vbeta and 13 Jbeta primers. Per the original methods: Unique TCR beta chains totaled approximately 83 million in a later count, with around 10 million of them shared. Sequenced by immunoSEQ multiplex PCR; TCRdb stores in-frame clones only, minus some. From that table come the V and J calls and clone size; the DNA was used to work out D and trimming. The data show approximately 100,000 clones, 74% seen once. Whole-study findings and limits: Later work found most CMV-associated TCR beta chains apparently HLA-restricted. Data from an earlier analysis indicated that most TCR beta V segments were productive either about 87% or about 30% of the time.

V was clipped by 4 bases and J by 6 bases; unmatched bases: 9. There are 14 residues in the CDR3. Germline assignment: CDR1 LGHNA and CDR2 YNFKEQ. Comments on this clone: What it recognizes is unknown.

This chain links TRBV4-2 with TRBJ2-7; 7 positions match TRBD2. Source material: PBMCs. This receptor was taken from a man aged 50 to 60 in good health and CMV-seropositive. The CDR3 bases are TGTGCCAGCAGCCGTCGGGAGGAGGAGGGCGAGCAGTACTTC. Translation gives CASSRREEEGEQYF.